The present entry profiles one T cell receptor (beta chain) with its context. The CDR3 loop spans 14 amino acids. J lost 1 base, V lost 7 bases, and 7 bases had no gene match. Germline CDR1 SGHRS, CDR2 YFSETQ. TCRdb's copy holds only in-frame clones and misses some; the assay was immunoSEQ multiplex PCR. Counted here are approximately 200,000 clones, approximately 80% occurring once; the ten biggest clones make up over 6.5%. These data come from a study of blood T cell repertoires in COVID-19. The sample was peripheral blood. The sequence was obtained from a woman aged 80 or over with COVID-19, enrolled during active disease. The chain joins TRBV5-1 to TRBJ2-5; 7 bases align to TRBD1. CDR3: CASWTGLSQETQYF. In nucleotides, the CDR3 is TGCGCCAGCTGGACAGGCCTCTCCCAAGAGACCCAGTACTTC.